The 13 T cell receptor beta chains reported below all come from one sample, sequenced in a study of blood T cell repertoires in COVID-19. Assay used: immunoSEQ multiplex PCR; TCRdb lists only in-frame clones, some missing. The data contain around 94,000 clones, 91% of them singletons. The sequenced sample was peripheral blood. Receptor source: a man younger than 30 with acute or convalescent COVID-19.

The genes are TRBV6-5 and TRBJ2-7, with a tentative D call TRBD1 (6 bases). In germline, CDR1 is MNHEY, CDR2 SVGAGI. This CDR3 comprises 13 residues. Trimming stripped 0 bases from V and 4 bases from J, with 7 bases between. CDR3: CASSYSGTYEQYF. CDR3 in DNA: TGTGCCAGCAGTTACTCGGGGACATACGAGCAGTACTTC.

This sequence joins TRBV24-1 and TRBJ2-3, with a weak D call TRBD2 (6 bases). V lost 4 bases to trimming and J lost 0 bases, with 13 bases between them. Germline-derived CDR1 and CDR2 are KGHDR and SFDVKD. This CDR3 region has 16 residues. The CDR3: CATSEVEGNSTDTQYF. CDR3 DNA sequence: TGTGCCACCAGTGAAGTGGAGGGGAACAGCACAGATACGCAGTATTTT.

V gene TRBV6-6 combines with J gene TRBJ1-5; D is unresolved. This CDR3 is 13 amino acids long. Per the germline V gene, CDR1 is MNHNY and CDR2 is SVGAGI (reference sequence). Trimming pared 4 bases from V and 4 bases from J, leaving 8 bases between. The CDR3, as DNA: TGTGCCAGCAGTTCACGGGATAATCAGCCCCAGCATTTT. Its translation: CASSSRDNQPQHF.

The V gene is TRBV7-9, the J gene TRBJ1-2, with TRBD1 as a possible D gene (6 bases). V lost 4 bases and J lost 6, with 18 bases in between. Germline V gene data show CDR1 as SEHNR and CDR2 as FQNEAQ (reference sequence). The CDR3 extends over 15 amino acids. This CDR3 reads CASSSGATGYNGYTF. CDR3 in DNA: TGTGCCAGCAGCTCAGGGGCAACAGGGTACAATGGCTACACCTTC.

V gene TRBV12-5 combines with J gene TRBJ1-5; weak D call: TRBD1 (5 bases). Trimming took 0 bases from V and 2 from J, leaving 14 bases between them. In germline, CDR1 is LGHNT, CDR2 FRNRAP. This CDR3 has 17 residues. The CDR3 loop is CASGLVLGRAGNQPQHF. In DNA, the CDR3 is TGTGCTAGTGGTTTGGTATTAGGCAGGGCGGGCAATCAGCCCCAGCATTTT.

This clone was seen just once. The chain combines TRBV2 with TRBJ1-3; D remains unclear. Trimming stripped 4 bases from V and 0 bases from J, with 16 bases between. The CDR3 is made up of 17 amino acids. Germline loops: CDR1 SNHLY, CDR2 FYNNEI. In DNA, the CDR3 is TGTGCCAGCAGTGGCCCTAGGACTCAATCCTCTGGAAACACCATATATTTT. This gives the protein CASSGPRTQSSGNTIYF.

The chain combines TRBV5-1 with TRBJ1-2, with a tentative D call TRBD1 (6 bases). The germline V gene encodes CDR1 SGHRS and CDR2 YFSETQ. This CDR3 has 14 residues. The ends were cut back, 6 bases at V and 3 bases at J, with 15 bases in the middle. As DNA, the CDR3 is TGCGCCAGCACCAAGGACAGAGGCGACTATGGCTACACCTTC. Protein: CASTKDRGDYGYTF.

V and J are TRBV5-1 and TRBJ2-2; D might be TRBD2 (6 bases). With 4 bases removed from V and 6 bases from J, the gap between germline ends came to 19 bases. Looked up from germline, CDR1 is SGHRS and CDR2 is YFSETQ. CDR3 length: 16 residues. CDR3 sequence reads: CASSRYAGRAAGELFF. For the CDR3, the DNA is TGCGCCAGCAGCCGCTACGCGGGGCGGGCAGCCGGGGAGCTGTTTTTT.

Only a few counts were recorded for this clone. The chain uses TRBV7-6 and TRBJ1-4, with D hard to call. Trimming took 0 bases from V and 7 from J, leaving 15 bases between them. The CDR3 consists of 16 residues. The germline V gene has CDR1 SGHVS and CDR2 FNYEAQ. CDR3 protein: CASSLAMGGRGEKLFF. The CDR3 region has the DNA TGTGCCAGCAGCTTAGCAATGGGAGGGAGAGGTGAAAAACTGTTTTTT.

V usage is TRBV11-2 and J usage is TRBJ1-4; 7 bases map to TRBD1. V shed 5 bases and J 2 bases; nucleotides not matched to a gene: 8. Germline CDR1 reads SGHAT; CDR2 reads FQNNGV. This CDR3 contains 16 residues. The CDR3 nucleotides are TGTGCCAGCAGCGTGAGAACAGGGGCGACTAATGAAAAACTGTTTTTT. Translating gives CASSVRTGATNEKLFF.

The DNA of the CDR3 is TGTGCCAGTAGTCCCTCGACAGGGGTCGGGGACACTGAAGCTTTCTTT. This gives the protein CASSPSTGVGDTEAFF. The V and J genes are TRBV19 and TRBJ1-1; 8 positions match TRBD1. In germline, CDR1 is LNHDA, CDR2 SQIVND (reference sequence). After removal of 5 bases from V and 3 bases from J, the junction contained 11 bases not matched to a gene. CDR3 size: 16 residues.

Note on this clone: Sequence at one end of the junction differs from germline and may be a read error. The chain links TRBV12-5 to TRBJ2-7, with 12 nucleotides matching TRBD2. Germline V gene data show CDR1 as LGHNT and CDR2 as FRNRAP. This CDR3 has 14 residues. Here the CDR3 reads CASGPPVGLAGTLF. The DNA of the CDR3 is TGTGCTAGTGGTCCTCCGGTAGGACTAGCGGGGACTCTCTTC.

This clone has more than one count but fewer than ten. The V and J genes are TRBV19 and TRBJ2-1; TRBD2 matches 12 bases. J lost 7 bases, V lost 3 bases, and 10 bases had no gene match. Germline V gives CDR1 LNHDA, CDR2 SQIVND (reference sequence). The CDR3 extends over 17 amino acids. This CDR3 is CASSMGWGTSGLNEQFF. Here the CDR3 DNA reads TGTGCCAGTAGTATGGGGTGGGGGACTAGCGGGCTAAATGAGCAGTTCTTC. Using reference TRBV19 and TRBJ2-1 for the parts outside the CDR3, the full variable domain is DGGITQSPKYLFRKEGQNVTLSCEQNLNHDAMYWYRQDPGQGLRLIYYSQIVNDFQKGDIAEGYSVSREKKESFPLTVTSAQKNPTAFYLCASSMGWGTSGLNEQFFGPGTRLTVL.